These T cell receptor beta chains were read from a single sample in a study of a mutant IDH1 vaccine in newly diagnosed glioma. Their specific antigens are unknown. The data were produced by immunoSEQ multiplex PCR, yet TCRdb's version contains in-frame clones alone and is incomplete. This sample has over 45,000 clones, with around 80% found just once. This material consisted of PBMCs, taken from a glioma patient whose treatment included an IDH1 peptide vaccine. The source is a man aged 30-40 years with glioma. Each CDR3 is given with its conserved first and last residue. A D gene is named only where the DNA matches it firmly. Size values are once, few and many counts, or a class for expanded clones, and some rows have none.

d_call,v_call,j_call,clone_size,cdr3_aa,cdr3_nt
TRBD1,TRBV29-1,TRBJ2-1,.,CSVNNRGFGEQFF,TGCAGCGTTAATAACAGGGGGTTCGGTGAGCAGTTCTTC
TRBD1,TRBV29-1,TRBJ1-2,.,CSVPGQGGYTF,TGCAGCGTTCCAGGACAGGGCGGCTACACCTTC
.,TRBV11-2,TRBJ2-3,.,CASSLDRHVVTDTQYF,TGTGCCAGCAGCTTAGATCGGCACGTCGTCACAGATACGCAGTATTTT
.,TRBV2,TRBJ1-1,.,CASSGFGNEAFF,TGTGCCAGCAGTGGATTCGGGAATGAAGCTTTCTTT
TRBD1,TRBV5-4,TRBJ2-7,.,CASSRDRGYEQYF,TGTGCCAGCAGCAGGGACAGGGGGTACGAGCAGTACTTC
.,TRBV29-1,TRBJ1-2,once,CSVDRLNPRDYGYTF,TGCAGCGTTGATCGTTTAAATCCCAGAGACTATGGCTACACCTTC
.,TRBV6-4,TRBJ2-3,few,CASSDRGTDTQYF,TGTGCCAGCAGTGACAGGGGCACAGATACGCAGTATTTT
.,TRBV5-4,TRBJ1-5,.,CASSLDQGSNQPQHF,TGTGCCAGCAGCTTGGATCAGGGGAGCAATCAGCCCCAGCATTTT
.,TRBV7-8,TRBJ2-5,.,CASGEAGARTETQYF,TGTGCCAGCGGGGAGGCGGGCGCGAGAACAGAGACCCAGTACTTC
.,TRBV10-3,TRBJ2-3,few,CAISEPLRGGGGASTDTQYF,TGTGCCATCAGTGAGCCCCTCAGGGGGGGCGGGGGCGCTAGCACAGATACGCAGTATTTT
TRBD1,TRBV5-1,TRBJ1-2,.,CASSSTGNINYGYTF,TGCGCCAGCAGCTCGACAGGGAACATTAACTATGGCTACACCTTC
TRBD1,TRBV15,TRBJ2-1,.,CATSLRDRTYNEQFF,TGTGCCACCAGTCTTCGGGACAGGACCTACAATGAGCAGTTCTTC
.,TRBV6-1,TRBJ2-2,.,CASSEGLPSGELFF,TGTGCCAGCAGTGAAGGACTACCCTCCGGGGAGCTGTTTTTT
.,TRBV7-9,TRBJ2-3,.,CASSYSEGTITTDTQYF,TGTGCCAGCAGCTACTCCGAGGGAACAATCACCACAGATACGCAGTATTTT
TRBD1,TRBV25-1,TRBJ1-4,.,CASSRTGGHNEKLFF,TGTGCCAGCAGTCGGACAGGGGGCCACAATGAAAAACTGTTTTTT
.,TRBV6-5,TRBJ2-2,.,CASKPGYTGELFF,TGTGCCAGCAAGCCAGGGTACACCGGGGAGCTGTTTTTT
.,TRBV5-6,TRBJ2-1,.,CASSLVRLAASSYNEQFF,TGTGCCAGCAGCTTGGTCAGATTAGCGGCGAGCTCCTACAATGAGCAGTTCTTC
.,TRBV30,TRBJ1-6,.,CAWSPAGTLYNSPLHF,TGTGCCTGGAGTCCCGCTGGGACCCTTTATAATTCACCCCTCCACTTT
TRBD2,TRBV6-1,TRBJ2-1,.,CASSEKGSSGGNEQFF,TGTGCCAGCAGTGAAAAGGGCAGTAGCGGGGGGAATGAGCAGTTCTTC
.,TRBV6-1,TRBJ1-2,.,CASSSGTVANYGYTF,TGTGCCAGCAGTTCAGGGACGGTAGCTAACTATGGCTACACCTTC
.,TRBV18,TRBJ2-3,.,CASSPSTDTQYF,TGTGCCAGCTCACCCAGCACAGATACGCAGTATTTT
TRBD1,TRBV4-1,TRBJ2-4,.,CASSHEDRVGHIQYF,TGCGCCAGCAGCCACGAAGACAGGGTCGGACACATTCAGTACTTC